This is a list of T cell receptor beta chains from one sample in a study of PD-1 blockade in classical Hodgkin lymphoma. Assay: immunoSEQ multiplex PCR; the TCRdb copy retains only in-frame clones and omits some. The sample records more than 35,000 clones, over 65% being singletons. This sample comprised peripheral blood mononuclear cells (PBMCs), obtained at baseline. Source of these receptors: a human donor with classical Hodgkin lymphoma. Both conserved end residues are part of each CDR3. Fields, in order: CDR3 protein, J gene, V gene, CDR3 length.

CDR3: CASSLAGLAGDNEQFF
J: TRBJ2-1
V: TRBV7-2
length: 16

CDR3: CASTSGTSGVKNIQYF
J: TRBJ2-4
V: TRBV28
length: 16

CDR3: CASRPIAGGVAEQYF
J: TRBJ2-7
V: TRBV28
length: 15

CDR3: CASSPRRAEGELFF
J: TRBJ2-2
V: TRBV7-6
length: 14

CDR3: CASSRAGRRETQYF
J: TRBJ2-5
V: TRBV6-1
length: 14

CDR3: CASTVTQGLADTQYF
J: TRBJ2-3
V: TRBV2
length: 15

CDR3: CASSLGDRVNQPQHF
J: TRBJ1-5
V: TRBV11-2
length: 15

CDR3: CASSVDRINEQFF
J: TRBJ2-1
V: TRBV2
length: 13

CDR3: CATSRDPVRHMGAPHEQYF
J: TRBJ2-7
V: TRBV15
length: 19

CDR3: CASGLVVTGGYTF
J: TRBJ1-2
V: TRBV12-5
length: 13

CDR3: CASSQEASISGANVLTF
J: TRBJ2-6
V: TRBV4-1
length: 17

CDR3: CASSLASLQTVSTEAFF
J: TRBJ1-1
V: TRBV7-9
length: 17

CDR3: CASSPLLGTAIYEQYF
J: TRBJ2-7
V: TRBV18
length: 16

CDR3: CASSFSGLTDTQYF
J: TRBJ2-3
V: TRBV5-1
length: 14

CDR3: CASSQSDRHSYNEQFF
J: TRBJ2-1
V: TRBV23-1
length: 16

CDR3: CASSPSGRGYTF
J: TRBJ1-2
V: TRBV28
length: 12

CDR3: CASSLGVQWAGNTIYF
J: TRBJ1-3
V: TRBV5-6
length: 16

CDR3: CASSLGGGPQETQYF
J: TRBJ2-5
V: TRBV11-3
length: 15

CDR3: CASSWSGTAMEQFF
J: TRBJ2-1
V: TRBV28
length: 14

CDR3: CAISESREMDTGELFF
J: TRBJ2-2
V: TRBV10-3
length: 16

CDR3: CASSYSGQGADTQYF
J: TRBJ2-3
V: TRBV6-5
length: 15

CDR3: CASKGLAEPNYNEQFF
J: TRBJ2-1
V: TRBV10-2
length: 16

CDR3: CASSLLGTGLYNEQFF
J: TRBJ2-1
V: TRBV28
length: 16

CDR3: CASSLLAGNNEQFF
J: TRBJ2-1
V: TRBV27
length: 14

CDR3: CSAFSDSLNYGYTF
J: TRBJ1-2
V: TRBV29-1
length: 14

CDR3: CASSPTGVQYF
J: TRBJ2-7
V: TRBV6-5
length: 11